The 24 T cell receptor beta chains listed next were all sequenced from one sample in a study of T cell responses to AZD1222 COVID-19 vaccine. Libraries were prepared by immunoSEQ multiplex PCR; TCRdb keeps only in-frame clonotypes and omits some of them. Among 100,000 or so clones, around 87% were seen once, and the ten largest hold 2% to 3%. The source was peripheral blood, collected on day 0 of AZD1222 vaccination. These receptors came from an adult in good health.

The genes are TRBV7-8 and TRBJ2-6; 7 bases agree with TRBD2. Losses at the gene ends were 5 bases for V and 0 bases for J; bases not matched to a gene: 7. Germline-derived CDR1 and CDR2 are SGHVS and FQNEAQ. The CDR3 totals 17 residues. The CDR3 reads CASSTLAASSGANVLTF. DNA for the CDR3: TGTGCCAGCAGCACTCTAGCGGCCAGCTCTGGGGCCAACGTCCTGACTTTC.

The rearrangement uses TRBV10-3 and TRBJ1-6; D remains ambiguous. The CDR3 has 14 amino acids. CDR1 is ENHRY and CDR2 is SYGVKD in the germline V gene. V was clipped by 4 bases and J by 5 bases, with 9 bases between them. CDR3 sequence reads: CAISAGGHNSPLHF. The CDR3 region has the DNA TGTGCCATCAGTGCCGGCGGACATAATTCACCCCTCCACTTT.

The chain links TRBV4-2 to TRBJ2-7; 7 bases are a match to TRBD2. The V and J ends lost 0 bases and 5 bases, in that order; junction bases with no gene match: 10. The length of the CDR3 is 16 residues. The germline V gene encodes CDR1 LGHNA and CDR2 YNFKEQ. The CDR3, as DNA: TGTGCCAGCAGCCAAGACTACGGGGAGGGGAACAACGAGCAGTACTTC. Protein: CASSQDYGEGNNEQYF.

J is TRBJ1-4 and V is TRBV6-5; D possibly corresponds to TRBD1 (6 bases). V was clipped by 10 bases and J by 8 bases, with 17 bases between them. Germline V gives CDR1 MNHEY, CDR2 SVGAGI. The CDR3 loop spans 13 amino acids. The DNA of the CDR3 is TGTGCCACCCACAGGGCCCTAGGAGAAAAACTGTTTTTT. Residues: CATHRALGEKLFF.

This chain uses TRBV7-9 with TRBJ2-7, with TRBD1 matching 7 bases. Germline trimming cut 2 bases from V and 2 bases from J; bases unmatched to any gene: 12. Germline V gene sequence: CDR1 SEHNR, CDR2 FQNEAQ (reference sequence). This CDR3 has 17 residues. CDR3: CASSLIGWDRVTYEQYF. The CDR3 DNA follows: TGTGCCAGCAGCTTAATCGGTTGGGACAGAGTTACCTACGAGCAGTACTTC.

The chain couples TRBV29-1 to TRBJ2-1; possibly TRBD2 for D (5 bases). Germline lookup yields CDR1 SQVTM and CDR2 ANQGSEA. V was pared by 6 bases and J by 4 bases, with 10 bases between. This CDR3 is 12 amino acids long. The CDR3 coding sequence is TGCAGCGTCGGGGAGAGGTACAATGAGCAGTTCTTC. It translates to CSVGERYNEQFF.

J is TRBJ2-1 and V is TRBV6-4; D may be TRBD1 (5 bases). Germline lookup yields CDR1 MRHNA and CDR2 SNTAGT. V lost 5 bases to trimming and J lost 2 bases, with 22 bases between them. The CDR3 contains 18 residues. In DNA form, the CDR3 reads TGTGCCAGCAGTCGACTCCCTCCGACAGATGGGACCTACAATGAGCAGTTCTTC. Its protein product is CASSRLPPTDGTYNEQFF.

V is TRBV4-3 and J is TRBJ1-4, with unresolved D. CDR1 is LGHNA, CDR2 YSLEER, per germline. The CDR3 loop spans 17 amino acids. Trimming took off 0 bases at V and 0 bases at J, with 11 bases between the two ends. The chain's CDR3 is CASSQDLGLATNEKLFF. The CDR3 DNA is TGCGCCAGCAGCCAAGATCTTGGTTTGGCAACTAATGAAAAACTGTTTTTT.

Regarding this clone: An end of the junction differs from the germline gene, which may be a read error. This chain's CDR3 is CASSQGVLAGQETQYF. CDR3 coding DNA: TGTGCTAGCAGCCAGGGGGTACTAGCGGGGCAAGAGACCCAGTACTTC. V is TRBV7-7 and J is TRBJ2-5, with 10 bases lining up with TRBD2. Germline values: CDR1 SSHAT, CDR2 FNYEAQ (reference sequence). This CDR3 region has 16 residues.

The chain carries TRBV6-1 and TRBJ1-2; D possibly corresponds to TRBD1 (6 bases). Trimming removed 2 bases at V and 8 bases at J, with 12 bases between. CDR3 length equals 13 residues. Germline CDR1 is MNHNS and CDR2 is SASEGT. The CDR3 loop reads CASSELGRGGYTF. Written as DNA, the CDR3 is TGTGCCAGCAGTGAACTGGGGAGGGGGGGCTACACCTTC.

The chain recombines TRBV10-3 with TRBJ2-1; the match to TRBD1 covers 7 bases. The CDR3 runs to 17 residues. Germline V gives CDR1 ENHRY, CDR2 SYGVKD. Trimming cost V 4 bases and J 3 bases; bases outside gene matches: 12. The CDR3 DNA reads TGTGCCATCAGTGGTCAGTCCTGGGACAGACACTACAATGAGCAGTTCTTC. This translates into CAISGQSWDRHYNEQFF.

The rearrangement joins TRBV11-2 to TRBJ1-2, with 7 bases matching TRBD1. After removal of 5 bases from V and 4 bases from J, the junction contained 4 bases not matched to a gene. The CDR3 extends over 13 amino acids. CDR1 is SGHAT, CDR2 FQNNGV, per germline. The CDR3 DNA sequence: TGTGCCAGCAGCCCAGGGGGTGTCTATGGCTACACCTTC. As protein: CASSPGGVYGYTF.

As to this clone: The sample contains more than one DNA sequence encoding this CDR3. The chain uses TRBV18 and TRBJ2-7; possible D gene TRBD2, 5 bases. V lost 0 bases and J 0 bases, leaving 6 bases between the germline ends. The CDR3 sequence is 14 residues long. Per the germline V gene, CDR1 is KGHSH and CDR2 is LQKENI. CDR3 residues: CASSPPGSSYEQYF. CDR3 DNA: TGTGCCAGCTCACCACCGGGGAGCTCCTACGAGCAGTACTTC.

The chain combines TRBV3-1 (or the pseudogene TRBV3-2) with TRBJ2-3; D possibly corresponds to TRBD1 (5 bases). The CDR3 is made up of 15 amino acids. The germline V gene has CDR1 LGHDT and CDR2 YNNKEL (reference sequence). The V and J ends lost 1 base and 2 bases respectively, with 10 bases between them. CDR3 amino acids: CASSQAGNPTDTQYF. The CDR3 DNA reads TGTGCCAGCAGCCAAGCAGGGAATCCCACAGATACGCAGTATTTT.

This chain links TRBV19 with TRBJ1-1, with a tentative D call TRBD1 (5 bases). This CDR3 contains 15 residues. From germline, CDR1 is LNHDA and CDR2 SQIVND (reference sequence). The ends were cut back, 2 bases at V and 5 bases at J, with 15 bases in the middle. CDR3 region: CASSIPIFGGTEAFF. In DNA, the CDR3 is TGTGCCAGTAGTATACCTATCTTTGGGGGGACTGAAGCTTTCTTT.

The chain uses TRBV4-1 and TRBJ1-2; possible D gene TRBD1, 6 bases. Germline V CDR1 and CDR2: MGHRA, YSYEKL. There are 17 residues in the CDR3. V was trimmed by 4 bases and J by 8 bases, leaving 26 bases between them. CDR3 amino acids: CASSPGGGGSSMSGYTF. DNA of the CDR3: TGCGCCAGCAGCCCGGGGGGCGGGGGGAGCAGTATGTCGGGCTACACCTTC.

Note on this clone: At one boundary the junction diverges from the germline segment, which might be a read error. The chain couples TRBV27 to TRBJ1-1; D ambiguous. Germline V gene lookup returns CDR1 MNHEY and CDR2 SMNVEV (reference sequence). This CDR3 has 12 amino acids. CDR3 bases: TGTGCCAGCAGCCTCTATCCGGGCCCTGTCACCTTT. Its translation is CASSLYPGPVTF.

This chain joins TRBV3-1 (or the pseudogene TRBV3-2) and TRBJ1-1, with D unresolved. Per the germline V gene, CDR1 is LGHDT and CDR2 is YNNKEL (reference sequence). The CDR3 extends over 14 amino acids. The V gene lost 1 base and the J gene lost 4 bases, with 10 bases spanning the gap. The CDR3 DNA is TGTGCCAGCAGCCAAGGAGGCGGGAGCACTGAAGCTTTCTTT. This gives the protein CASSQGGGSTEAFF.

The chain combines TRBV15 with TRBJ2-5; D unresolved. Trimming removed 0 bases at V and 4 bases at J, with 6 bases between. This CDR3 spans 13 amino acids. CDR1 and CDR2 (germline): LNHNV, YYDKDF (reference sequence). CDR3 bases: TGTGCCACCAGCAGAGACAGGCCAGAGACCCAGTACTTC. This codes for CATSRDRPETQYF.

J is TRBJ2-1 and V is TRBV24-1; unclear D gene. CDR1 KGHDR and CDR2 SFDVKD come from the germline V gene. V lost 3 bases, J lost 5 bases, and 7 bases lay in between. This CDR3 is 13 amino acids long. The CDR3 reads CATSDLFNNEQFF. DNA for the CDR3: TGTGCCACCAGTGATCTCTTCAACAATGAGCAGTTCTTC.

This clone has more than one count but fewer than ten. V and J are TRBV6-1 and TRBJ1-6; no clear D. V was trimmed by 2 bases and J by 6 bases, leaving 11 bases between them. CDR3 size: 15 residues. The germline V gene has CDR1 MNHNS and CDR2 SASEGT. The chain's CDR3 is CASSEFPGSNSPLHF. CDR3 sequence (DNA): TGTGCCAGCAGTGAATTCCCGGGCAGTAATTCACCCCTCCACTTT.

The genes are TRBV6-1 and TRBJ1-2; 10 positions agree with TRBD1. CDR1 MNHNS and CDR2 SASEGT come from the germline V gene. J was trimmed by 9 bases and V by 1 base; bases with no gene match: 8. The CDR3 has 15 residues. The CDR3 protein is CASSEGAGTGESYTF. The CDR3 DNA reads as TGTGCCAGCAGTGAAGGAGCCGGGACAGGGGAGAGCTACACCTTC.

The J gene is TRBJ1-2, the V gene TRBV5-1; perhaps TRBD1 as D (6 bases). Germline values: CDR1 SGHRS, CDR2 YFSETQ. Between the trimmed V and J ends, which lost 4 bases and 2 bases, there was a span of 15 bases. The CDR3 extends over 15 amino acids. In DNA form, the CDR3 reads TGCGCCAGCAGCGACAGCACAGGGTCCAACTATGGCTACACCTTC. The encoded protein is CASSDSTGSNYGYTF.

The genes are TRBV18 and TRBJ2-1; D gene uncertain. The V gene lost 4 bases and the J gene lost 6 bases, with 13 bases spanning the gap. CDR1 is KGHSH and CDR2 is LQKENI in the germline V gene. The CDR3 is 14 residues long. The CDR3 DNA sequence: TGTGCCAGCTCACATCCAAACAGATTCAATGAGCAGTTCTTC. It is translated as CASSHPNRFNEQFF.